The clone carrying this T cell receptor beta chain occurred a few times. The antigen is not known. The sample originates from a study of PD-L1 blockade in urothelial cancer. Study-level background: Among blood samples, the median T cell count was roughly 150,000.

Between the trimmed V and J ends, which lost 3 bases and 0 bases, there was a span of 9 bases. The CDR3 runs 15 residues. The germline gives CDR1 MNHEY, CDR2 SVGAGI. Study results and limitations: Having blood TCR clonality under the median before treatment predicted better survival.

Libraries were prepared by immunoSEQ multiplex PCR; TCRdb keeps only in-frame clonotypes and omits some of them. The repertoire includes 70,000 or so clones, 70% to 90% of them detected once, and roughly 3.2% sits in the top ten. V usage is TRBV6-5 and J usage is TRBJ2-1; possibly TRBD2 for D (6 bases). This sequence was found in a man aged 55 to 70 with urothelial cancer. This specimen consisted of PBMCs, obtained around atezolizumab (anti-PD-L1) treatment. This CDR3 is CASSYSGGSYNEQFF. CDR3 DNA sequence: TGTGCCAGCAGTTATTCCGGGGGCTCCTACAATGAGCAGTTCTTC.